This TCR beta chain was found in a study of early T cells in non-severe SARS-CoV-2 infection. The wider study: Sequencing targeted bulk RNA from unsorted whole blood, leaving chains unpaired. Findings of the study overall: A preference for anti-spike CD8 responses marked VDJdb matching, which missed private and CD4 specificities.

Individual cDNA molecules were tagged with unique molecular identifiers. MiXCR was run by TCRdb on the 5' RACE reads, yielding one entry per CDR3 protein. The table lists 63,000 or so distinct CDR3 sequences, 11% of them singletons. Concerning this clonotype itself: The antigen is undetermined.

J lost 2 bases, V lost 2 bases, and 5 bases had no gene match. Germline CDR1 MGHRA, CDR2 YSYEKL. The CDR3 totals 16 residues. The chain recombines TRBV4-1 with TRBJ2-2, with TRBD2 identical over 7 bases. This specimen was whole blood, taken at baseline. This sequence originates from an adult who was a healthcare worker with PCR-confirmed SARS-CoV-2 infection or an uninfected control (not recorded which). The CDR3 DNA sequence: TGCGCCAGCAGCCAACAATCGGGAGGTAACACCGGGGAGCTGTTTTTT. Translated, it gives CASSQQSGGNTGELFF.